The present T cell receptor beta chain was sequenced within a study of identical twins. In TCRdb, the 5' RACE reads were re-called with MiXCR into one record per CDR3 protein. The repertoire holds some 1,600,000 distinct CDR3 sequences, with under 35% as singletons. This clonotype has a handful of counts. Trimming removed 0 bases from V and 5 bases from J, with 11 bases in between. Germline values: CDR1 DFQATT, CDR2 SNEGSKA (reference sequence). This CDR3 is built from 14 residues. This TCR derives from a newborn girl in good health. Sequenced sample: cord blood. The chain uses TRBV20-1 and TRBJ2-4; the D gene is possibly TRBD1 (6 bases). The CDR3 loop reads CSARDHHRENIQYF. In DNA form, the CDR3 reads TGCAGTGCTAGAGACCACCACAGGGAAAACATTCAGTACTTC.